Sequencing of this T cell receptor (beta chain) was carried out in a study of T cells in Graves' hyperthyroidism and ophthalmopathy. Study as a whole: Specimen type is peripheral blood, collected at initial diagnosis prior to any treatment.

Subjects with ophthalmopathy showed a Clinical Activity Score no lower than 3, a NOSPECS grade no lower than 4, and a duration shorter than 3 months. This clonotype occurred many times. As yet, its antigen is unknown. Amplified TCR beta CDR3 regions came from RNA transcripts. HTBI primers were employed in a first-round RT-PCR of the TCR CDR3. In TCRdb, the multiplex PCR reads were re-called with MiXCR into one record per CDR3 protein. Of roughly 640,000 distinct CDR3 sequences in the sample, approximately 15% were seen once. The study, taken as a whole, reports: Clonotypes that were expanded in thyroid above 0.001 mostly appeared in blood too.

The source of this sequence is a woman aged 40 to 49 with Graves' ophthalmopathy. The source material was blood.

CDR3 DNA: TGCAGTGCTAGAGCCTCTGTTATTGCCGCAGCTTTCTTT. This gives the protein CSARASVIAAAFF. The chain employs TRBV20-1 and TRBJ1-1; no clear D. Trimming removed 1 base at V and 10 bases at J, with 16 bases between. The CDR3 totals 13 residues. Germline lookup yields CDR1 DFQATT and CDR2 SNEGSKA (reference sequence).